Following are 27 T cell receptor beta chains from one sample sequenced in a study of tumor and adjacent non-tumor tissue in lung cancer. A modified ARM-PCR protocol with three rounds of nested PCR amplified TCRbeta. TCRdb re-analysed the multiplex PCR reads in MiXCR, keeping a single row per CDR3 protein. Of under 150,000 distinct CDR3 sequences detected, approximately 66% appear once; the ten largest clones hold roughly 18%. The template was RNA from unsorted bulk tissue. Sequences were obtained from lung tumor tissue. These receptors all come from a man in his sixties with small cell lung cancer.

The rearrangement joins TRBV5-1 to TRBJ2-5; D possibly corresponds to TRBD1 (6 bases). The germline V and J ends were trimmed by 4 bases and 5 bases, with 15 bases remaining between them. The CDR3 is 14 amino acids. Germline V gene data show CDR1 as SGHRS and CDR2 as YFSETQ. The CDR3 DNA follows: TGCGCCAGCAGCCCGACTACAGGGTACGAGACCCAGTACTTC. Its translation: CASSPTTGYETQYF.

This chain links TRBV12-3 or TRBV12-4 with TRBJ2-1, with D hard to call. The CDR3 runs to 11 residues. Trimming pared 10 bases from V and 4 bases from J, leaving 8 bases between. For the CDR3, the DNA is TGTGCCATTAGTCGGTACAATGAGCAGTTCTTC. Translating it yields CAISRYNEQFF.

The chain employs TRBV6-1 and TRBJ1-2; maybe TRBD1 (6 bases). V was cut by 7 bases and J by 5 bases, with 17 bases left in between. The CDR3 has 14 residues. Germline CDR1 MNHNS, CDR2 SASEGT. CDR3 residues: CASKLDGGPYGYTF. The CDR3 region has the DNA TGTGCCAGCAAGTTGGACGGGGGGCCTTATGGCTACACCTTC.

The table lists this clonotype with a few counts. The V call is TRBV29-1, the J call TRBJ1-5, with TRBD1 identical over 8 bases. V was pared by 6 bases and J by 11 bases, with 12 bases of the junction left unmatched. The CDR3 extends over 13 amino acids. Germline CDR1 SQVTM, CDR2 ANQGSEA. The CDR3, as DNA: TGCAGCGTGGCCCAGGGGGCACCACCAACCCAGCATTTT. Translating gives CSVAQGAPPTQHF.

The CDR3 sequence is CSDMAGEGGTQYF. In DNA form, the CDR3 reads TGCAGTGATATGGCGGGAGAGGGAGGTACGCAGTATTTT. This rearrangement joins TRBV20-1 to TRBJ2-3; 7 bases match TRBD2. Germline V gives CDR1 DFQATT, CDR2 SNEGSKA (reference sequence). The V and J ends lost 7 bases and 8 bases, in that order; junction bases with no gene match: 12. CDR3 size: 13 residues.

The table lists this clonotype with a few counts. V is TRBV7-9 and J is TRBJ2-3, with D perhaps assigned TRBD1 or TRBD2 (6 bases each). Germline V lookup: CDR1 SEHNR, CDR2 FQNEAQ (reference sequence). The CDR3 runs to 16 residues. The V and J ends lost 2 bases and 0 bases respectively, with 12 bases between them. CDR3 in amino acids: CASSLRGASSTDTQYF. The CDR3 coding sequence is TGTGCCAGCAGCTTAAGGGGGGCCTCTAGCACAGATACGCAGTATTTT.

Only a few counts were recorded for this clonotype. DNA of the CDR3: TGTGCCAGCAGTTTTCGGGGGGAGAAGACCCAGTACTTC. Translation gives CASSFRGEKTQYF. This chain uses TRBV12-3 or TRBV12-4 with TRBJ2-5, with 7 bases fitting TRBD2. This CDR3 spans 13 amino acids. V lost 3 bases, J lost 6 bases, and 4 bases stayed unmatched.

Notes on this clonotype: Because the CDR3 is missing its conserved closing phenylalanine or tryptophan, this is likely a read error. J is TRBJ2-4 and V is TRBV6-1; 12 nucleotides match TRBD2. Per the germline V gene, CDR1 is MNHNS and CDR2 is SASEGT. V was clipped by 7 bases and J by 0 bases; unmatched bases: 1. The CDR3 is made up of 15 amino acids. CDR3 sequence (DNA): TGTGCCAGCAAGGGACTAGCGGGAGCCAAAAACATTCAGTACTCC. Its protein product is CASKGLAGAKNIQYS.

Comment on this clonotype: Here the CDR3 omits its conserved ending phenylalanine or tryptophan, so a read error is the likely source. The chain combines TRBV20-1 with TRBJ1-6, with D tentatively TRBD1 (5 bases). This CDR3 is 13 amino acids long. CDR1 is DFQATT, CDR2 SNEGSKA, per germline (reference sequence). The CDR3 DNA is TGCAGTTCTAGATGGGGGGATAATTCACCCCTCCACTTA. It codes for CSSRWGDNSPLHL.

This clonotype showed up many times. The chain carries TRBV11-1 and TRBJ2-7; D may be TRBD2 (5 bases). The CDR3 runs to 13 residues. The germline V gene encodes CDR1 SGHAT and CDR2 FQDESV (reference sequence). Trimming removed 5 bases from V and 6 bases from J, with 14 bases in between. The CDR3, as DNA: TGTGCCAGCAGCCCTCACACGGGGTTCGAGCAGTACTTC. Its translation is CASSPHTGFEQYF. The whole variable domain, filled in from reference TRBV11-1 and TRBJ2-7, reads EAEVAQSPRYKITEKSQAVAFWCDPISGHATLYWYRQILGQGPELLVQFQDESVVDDSQLPKDRFSAERLKGVDSTLKIQPAELGDSAMYLCASSPHTGFEQYFGPGTRLTVT.

As concerns this clonotype: This may stem from a read error, because a much larger clone lies one nucleotide away. The chain joins TRBV6-5 to TRBJ2-1; 12 nucleotides agree with TRBD1. Germline-derived CDR1 and CDR2 are MNHEY and SVGAGI. The V segment lost 7 bases and the J segment 9 bases; nucleotides outside the gene matches: 4. This CDR3 contains 13 residues. The CDR3 loop is CASMGTGGAEQFF. For the CDR3, the DNA is TGTGCCAGCATGGGGACAGGGGGCGCTGAGCAGTTCTTC.

In the case of this clonotype: Germline is not matched at one junction end, which may reflect a read error. The rearrangement joins TRBV7-8 to TRBJ1-5, with D possibly TRBD1 on 6 matching bases. The CDR3 extends over 11 amino acids. The germline gives CDR1 SGHVS, CDR2 FQNEAQ. The CDR3 loop is CASSSGDPTHF. Written as DNA, the CDR3 is TGTGCCAGTAGCTCAGGGGATCCCACCCATTTT.

This clonotype was picked up one time. The V gene is TRBV6-1, the J gene TRBJ1-5; unclear D gene. Germline-derived CDR1 and CDR2 are MNHNS and SASEGT. Between the trimmed V and J ends, which lost 9 bases and 7 bases, there was a span of 16 bases. CDR3 length: 13 residues. The DNA for the CDR3 is TGTGCCAGTGGAGTTACCGCGGGACAGCCCCAGCATTTT. This translates into CASGVTAGQPQHF.

In the case of this clonotype: A much larger clone lies a single base off, so this may be a read error. The chain links TRBV6-2 or TRBV6-3 to TRBJ2-1; perhaps TRBD2 as D (5 bases). Trimming took off 8 bases at V and 10 bases at J, with 12 bases between the two ends. CDR1 MNHEY and CDR2 SVGEGT come from the germline V gene. The length of the CDR3 is 11 residues. Here the CDR3 reads CASAKEAEQFF. The CDR3 nucleotides are TGTGCCAGCGCCAAGGAGGCCGAGCAGTTCTTC.

CDR3 loop: CASSLRPQDVETQYF. As DNA, the CDR3 is TGTGCCAGCAGCTTAAGGCCTCAGGACGTGGAGACCCAGTACTTC. This sequence joins TRBV11-2 and TRBJ2-5; D gene unclear. V lost 2 bases and J 5 bases, leaving 15 bases between the germline ends. CDR1 and CDR2 from the germline V gene are SGHAT and FQNNGV. The CDR3 covers 15 residues.

In regard to this clonotype: This CDR3 is missing its conserved last phenylalanine or tryptophan, likely due to a read error. V usage is TRBV20-1 and J usage is TRBJ2-1; 9 bases are shared with TRBD2. CDR1 and CDR2 (germline): DFQATT, SNEGSKA (reference sequence). The CDR3 is made up of 18 amino acids. The J segment lost 3 bases and the V segment lost 0 bases, leaving 12 bases of the junction unmatched. The CDR3 region has the DNA TGCAGTGCTAGAGAGAGGTTTGGGGCTAGCGGGATCTACAATGAGCAGTTCCTC. Its translation is CSARERFGASGIYNEQFL.

The V and J genes are TRBV12-3 or TRBV12-4 and TRBJ1-2; 7 positions match TRBD1. CDR3 length: 13 amino acids. V was clipped by 7 bases and J by 3 bases; unmatched bases: 5. CDR3 coding DNA: TGTGCCAGCAAACAACAGGGGTACTATGGCTACACCTTC. As protein: CASKQQGYYGYTF.

The V call is TRBV5-6, the J call TRBJ2-7, with 7 bases that match TRBD1. Losses at the gene ends were 4 bases for V and 7 bases for J; bases not matched to a gene: 8. The length of the CDR3 is 13 residues. Germline assignment: CDR1 SGHDT and CDR2 YYEEEE. CDR3 amino acids: CASSGRDSGEQYV. In DNA form, the CDR3 reads TGTGCCAGCAGCGGTAGGGACAGTGGAGAGCAGTACGTC.

On this clonotype itself: The germline gene is not matched at one end of the junction; a read error may be the cause. This chain joins TRBV11-1 and TRBJ2-6; 8 bases line up with TRBD1. CDR1 and CDR2 from the germline V gene are SGHAT and FQDESV (reference sequence). CDR3 size: 14 residues. CDR3 amino acids: CASNQGAGANVMAF. Here the CDR3 DNA reads TGTGCCAGCAACCAGGGGGCTGGGGCCAACGTCATGGCTTTC.

This clonotype was counted between two and nine times. The chain is built from TRBV20-1 and TRBJ2-1; D is possibly TRBD2 (6 bases). The CDR3 is 12 residues long. V lost 6 bases to trimming and J lost 9 bases, with 15 bases between them. Germline V gene sequence: CDR1 DFQATT, CDR2 SNEGSKA (reference sequence). The chain's CDR3 is CSAGKEGREQFF. In DNA, the CDR3 is TGCAGTGCCGGGAAGGAGGGCCGTGAGCAGTTCTTC.

V gene TRBV6-1 combines with J gene TRBJ2-5; no definite D call. The germline V gene has CDR1 MNHNS and CDR2 SASEGT. The CDR3 runs 14 residues. V lost 7 bases to trimming and J lost 4 bases, with 16 bases between them. The CDR3, as DNA: TGTGCCAGCAACCACGGAACTACTGGAGAGACCCAGTACTTC. Its protein product is CASNHGTTGETQYF.

Concerning this clonotype itself: This may stem from a read error, because a much larger clone lies one nucleotide away. J is TRBJ1-2 and V is TRBV12-3 or TRBV12-4; D remains unclear. V lost 5 bases and J lost 10, with 14 bases in between. The CDR3 totals 12 residues. CDR3: CASSRIHGIYTF. CDR3 bases: TGTGCCAGCAGTCGTATACATGGGATCTACACCTTC.

For this clonotype: One base away lies a much larger clone, so this may be a sequencing read error. The chain employs TRBV20-1 and TRBJ1-3, with 12 nucleotides matching TRBD1. This CDR3 has 16 residues. Germline-derived CDR1 and CDR2 are DFQATT and SNEGSKA (reference sequence). The CDR3 region has the DNA TGCAATGCTAGAGTCGGGACAGGGGGCGAGCGAAACACCATATATTTT. Translating it yields CNARVGTGGERNTIYF.

This clonotype is termed medium-sized. The chain carries TRBV6-1 and TRBJ2-2; D is unclear. Per germline, CDR1 MNHNS and CDR2 SASEGT. The CDR3 totals 12 residues. The V end lost 3 bases, the J end lost 1 base, and 0 bases lay between the germline ends. This CDR3 reads CASSENTGELFF. The DNA of the CDR3 is TGTGCCAGCAGTGAGAACACCGGGGAGCTGTTTTTT.

With regard to this clonotype: At one boundary the junction diverges from the germline segment, which might be a read error. This chain joins TRBV6-1 and TRBJ1-5; no definite D call. Germline CDR1 is MNHNS and CDR2 is SASEGT. CDR3 length: 12 amino acids. CDR3 bases: TGTGCCAGCAGGACACCCGATCAGCGCCAGCATTTT. Protein product: CASRTPDQRQHF.

This clonotype occurred once. The germline gene is not matched at one end of the junction; a read error may be the cause. V usage is TRBV11-2 and J usage is TRBJ2-2; perhaps TRBD2 as D (5 bases). The germline V gene has CDR1 SGHAT and CDR2 FQNNGV. This CDR3 spans 14 amino acids. The CDR3 bases are TGTGCCAGCAGCTACCGGCGTAACGCCGGGGAGCTGGTTTTT. Translated: CASSYRRNAGELVF.

With regard to this clonotype: The conserved phenylalanine or tryptophan is not found at the CDR3 terminus, so this likely reflects a read error. The limits of the CDR3 on the DNA are not certain, so only TCRdb's listed CDR3 is given. The chain uses TRBV11-1 and TRBJ1-1; the table names TRBD1, a call not compared with the DNA. The CDR3 is 12 amino acids in total, end residues counted. The germline V gene encodes CDR1 SGHAT and CDR2 FQDESV (reference sequence). CDR3 sequence: CASSGGGSEASS.